A selection of T cell receptor beta chains follows, all from one sample in a study of blood T cells in healthy people across ages. TCRdb redid the calling of the 5' RACE reads with MiXCR, one entry per CDR3 protein. The sample gives about 640,000 distinct CDR3 sequences, around three fifths of which show up once; about two fifths is in the top ten. The specimen sequenced was blood. The source is a man in his sixties in good health. CDR3s include the opening cysteine and the closing phenylalanine or tryptophan. The D gene is left open where the match is weak. Rows may omit the clone size; those that give it use once, few, many or a size class.

-	TRBV29-1	11	TRBJ2-1	-	TGCAAAGTTGAGGGAGGCAATGAGCAGTTCTTC	CKVEGGNEQFF
-	TRBV6-1	12	TRBJ2-1	-	TGTGCCAGCAGTGAAATTCGAAATGAGCAGTTCTTC	CASSEIRNEQFF
TRBD2	TRBV10-2	16	TRBJ2-3	-	TGCGCCAGCGCTCCCCCGGCGGGGGGAGGCACAGATACGCAGTATTTT	CASAPPAGGGTDTQYF
-	TRBV7-2	16	TRBJ2-4	few	TGTGCCAGCAGCTTACTCGGTCCATCGGCGCAAAACATTCAGTACTTC	CASSLLGPSAQNIQYF
-	TRBV7-9	16	TRBJ2-5	-	TGTGCCAGCAGCTTAGTATTCGCGACATACCAAGAGACCCAGTACTTC	CASSLVFATYQETQYF
-	TRBV27	14	TRBJ2-7	-	TGTGCCAGCAGTCCCTGGACAGACTGGTACGAGCAGTACTTC	CASSPWTDWYEQYF
TRBD1	TRBV12-3/TRBV12-4	15	TRBJ1-1	-	TGTGCCAGCAGCCCGCGGACAGGGGGCAGTACTGAAGCTTTCTTT	CASSPRTGGSTEAFF
-	TRBV6-6	15	TRBJ2-7	-	TGTGCCAGCAGTTACTCTGCAGGTTCGTACTACGAGCAGTACTTC	CASSYSAGSYYEQYF
-	TRBV20-1	19	TRBJ2-5	-	TGCAGTGCTAGGGGGGCCTTCGGGGGGACGCCTGGTAAAGGAGAGACCCAGTACTTC	CSARGAFGGTPGKGETQYF
TRBD2	TRBV25-1	13	TRBJ2-5	-	TGTGCCACGCCGGGACTACCTCAAGAGACCCAGTACTTC	CATPGLPQETQYF
-	TRBV7-8	14	TRBJ1-2	-	TGTGCCAGCAGGGACCAGGGGCTCGGGTATGGCTACACCTTC	CASRDQGLGYGYTF
-	TRBV20-1	13	TRBJ2-3	-	TGCAGTGCTAGGGAGGGGGGCCGGAATACGCAGTATTTT	CSAREGGRNTQYF
TRBD2	TRBV10-3	16	TRBJ2-5	few	TGTGCCATCAGCCTGACTAGCGGGACCGAACAAGAGACCCAGTACTTC	CAISLTSGTEQETQYF
-	TRBV5-1	13	TRBJ1-2	-	TGCGCCAGCAGCCCCGGGGGGGACAATGGCTACACCTTC	CASSPGGDNGYTF
-	TRBV28	14	TRBJ1-2	few	TGTGCCAGCACCCCTGGGGGCAGGCACTATGGCTACACCTTC	CASTPGGRHYGYTF
TRBD1	TRBV25-1	15	TRBJ1-2	-	TGTGCCAGCTCAGAGACAGGGTTCGGCTCCAAAGGCTACACCTTC	CASSETGFGSKGYTF
TRBD1	TRBV20-1	12	TRBJ1-5	-	TGCAGTGCTGGAGGGGGCAGTCAGCCCCAGCATTTT	CSAGGGSQPQHF
-	TRBV6-6	14	TRBJ2-5	-	TGTGCCAGCAGTGACGGGAGCAGTAAAGAGACCCAGTACTTC	CASSDGSSKETQYF
-	TRBV9	15	TRBJ1-1	-	TGTGCCAGCAGCGTAGATGGTGGGGCGCGGACTGAAGCTTTCTTT	CASSVDGGARTEAFF
TRBD1	TRBV29-1	13	TRBJ1-2	-	TGCAGCGTTGGCGGACAGGGGGCCTATGGCTACACCTTC	CSVGGQGAYGYTF
-	TRBV20-1	13	TRBJ2-7	-	TGCAGTGCTAGTGCTGGTTCCGGCTACGAGCAGTACTTC	CSASAGSGYEQYF
TRBD1	TRBV5-1	14	TRBJ2-1	once	TGCGCCAGCAGCACCGGGACAGGGATTAATGAGCAGTTCTTC	CASSTGTGINEQFF
-	TRBV20-1	15	TRBJ2-1	many	TGCAGTGCTAGAGATTGGGGCAGGGTTAACTATGAGCAGTTCTTC	CSARDWGRVNYEQFF
TRBD2	TRBV20-1	16	TRBJ2-1	-	TGCAGTGCTAGAGTGTCCAGCGGGGGGTCCAACAATGAGCAGTTCTTC	CSARVSSGGSNNEQFF
TRBD1	TRBV7-2	15	TRBJ1-5	-	TGTGCCAGCAGCTTAGTCGGGACAGAAAATCAGCCCCAGCATTTT	CASSLVGTENQPQHF
TRBD2	TRBV5-1	17	TRBJ2-1	-	TGCGCCAGCAGCTTGAGATCAATTAGCGGGGGGGCCCATGAGCAGTTCTTC	CASSLRSISGGAHEQFF
-	TRBV4-1	16	TRBJ2-1	-	TGCGCCAGCAGCCAAGATCAACAGGGCTCCTACAATGAGCAGTTCTTC	CASSQDQQGSYNEQFF
-	TRBV29-1	13	TRBJ1-4	-	TGCAGCGCCGGACGGTCTACTAATGAAAAACTGTTTTTT	CSAGRSTNEKLFF
TRBD2	TRBV28	17	TRBJ2-5	-	TGTGCCAGCAGTTTAGGCGCATCTAGCGGGGGCTACGAGACCCAGTACTTC	CASSLGASSGGYETQYF
-	TRBV29-1	13	TRBJ2-5	-	TGCAGCGTTGACACACTAGGGGAGGAGACCCAGTACTTC	CSVDTLGEETQYF
-	TRBV12-3/TRBV12-4	14	TRBJ2-3	-	TGTGCCAGCAGTCCCGGGATCACCCAAGATACGCAGTATTTT	CASSPGITQDTQYF
-	TRBV20-1	12	TRBJ1-2	-	TGCAGTGACCGGACAGCCAACTATGGCTACACCTTC	CSDRTANYGYTF
-	TRBV11-2	15	TRBJ2-1	few	TGTGCCAGCAGCTTAGTGTTCGCGTCGGACAATGAGCAGTTCTTC	CASSLVFASDNEQFF
-	TRBV29-1	13	TRBJ2-1	many	TGCAGCTCCCATGTGGTGGACAGCAATGAGCAGTTCTTC	CSSHVVDSNEQFF
TRBD2	TRBV3-1	16	TRBJ2-1	-	TGTGCCAGCAGCCAAGATAGCGGGAGCAACTACAATGAGCAGTTCTTC	CASSQDSGSNYNEQFF
-	TRBV10-1	14	TRBJ2-5	few	TGCGCCAGCAGTGAAGGTAGCCTCCAAGAGACCCAGTACTTC	CASSEGSLQETQYF
TRBD1	TRBV15	14	TRBJ1-2	-	TGTGCCACCAGCCGATCGGGACAGGGCTATGGCTACACCTTC	CATSRSGQGYGYTF
-	TRBV6-5	12	TRBJ2-1	few	TGTGCCAGCAGTTACCTCGGGAATGAGCAGTTCTTC	CASSYLGNEQFF
-	TRBV4-3	17	TRBJ2-2	-	TGCGCCAGCAGCCAAGAGGGAACAGGAGATTCCACCGGGGAGCTGTTTTTT	CASSQEGTGDSTGELFF
-	TRBV29-1	14	TRBJ2-7	few	TGCAGCGTTTCGGGCTACCGAAACACCTACGAGCAGTACTTC	CSVSGYRNTYEQYF
TRBD1	TRBV5-1	14	TRBJ2-7	-	TGCGCCAGCAGCACCACAGGGGAAGGCTTCGAGCAGTACTTC	CASSTTGEGFEQYF
-	TRBV12-3/TRBV12-4	17	TRBJ2-6	-	TGTGCCAGCAGTTTGAGGACAGCTACGTCTGGGGCCAACGTCCTGACTTTC	CASSLRTATSGANVLTF
TRBD2	TRBV5-4	15	TRBJ2-7	-	TGTGCCAGCAGCTTGTGGGCTAGCGGGGGCTACGAGCAGTACTTC	CASSLWASGGYEQYF
TRBD2	TRBV12-3/TRBV12-4	16	TRBJ2-1	-	TGTGCCAGCAGTCGGACTAGCGGGGGGAACTACAATGAGCAGTTCTTC	CASSRTSGGNYNEQFF
-	TRBV4-1	14	TRBJ1-4	-	TGCGCCAGCAGCCAAGTTCCCGGGAATGAAAAACTGTTTTTT	CASSQVPGNEKLFF